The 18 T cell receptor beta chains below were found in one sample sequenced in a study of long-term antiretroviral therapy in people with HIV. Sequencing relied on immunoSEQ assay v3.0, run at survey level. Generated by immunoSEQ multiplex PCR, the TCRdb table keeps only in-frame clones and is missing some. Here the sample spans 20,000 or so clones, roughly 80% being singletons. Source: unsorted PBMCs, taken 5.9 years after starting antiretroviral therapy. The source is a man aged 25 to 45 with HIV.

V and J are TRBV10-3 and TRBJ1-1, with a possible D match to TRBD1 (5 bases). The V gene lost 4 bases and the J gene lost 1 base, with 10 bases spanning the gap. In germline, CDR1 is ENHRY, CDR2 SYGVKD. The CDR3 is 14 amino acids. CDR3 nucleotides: TGTGCCATCAGTGGCCGGGACCCGAACACTGAAGCTTTCTTT. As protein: CAISGRDPNTEAFF.

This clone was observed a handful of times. The CDR3 DNA follows: TGTGCCAGCAGACAGACAGGGTTGAACGAGCAGTACTTC. It is translated as CASRQTGLNEQYF. This chain connects TRBV2 to TRBJ2-7; 7 nucleotides line up with TRBD1. The CDR3 loop spans 13 amino acids. Germline CDR1 SNHLY, CDR2 FYNNEI. V was pared by 6 bases and J by 5 bases, with 7 bases of the junction left unmatched. The entire variable domain, with the rest obtained from reference TRBV2 and TRBJ2-7, is as follows: EPEVTQTPSHQVTQMGQEVILRCVPISNHLYFYWYRQILGQKVEFLVSFYNNEISEKSEIFDDQFSVERPDGSNFTLKIRSTKLEDSAMYFCASRQTGLNEQYFGPGTRLTVT.

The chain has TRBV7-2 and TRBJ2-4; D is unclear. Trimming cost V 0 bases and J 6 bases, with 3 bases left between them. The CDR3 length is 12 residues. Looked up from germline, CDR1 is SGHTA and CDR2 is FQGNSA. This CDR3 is CASSLAGNIQYF. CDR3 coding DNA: TGTGCCAGCAGCTTAGCCGGAAACATTCAGTACTTC.

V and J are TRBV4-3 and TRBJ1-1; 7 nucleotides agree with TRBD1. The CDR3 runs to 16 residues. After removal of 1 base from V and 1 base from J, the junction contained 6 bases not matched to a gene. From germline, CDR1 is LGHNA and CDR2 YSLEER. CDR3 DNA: TGCGCCAGCAGCCAAGGGGCAGGGGGAGGGAACACTGAAGCTTTCTTT. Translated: CASSQGAGGGNTEAFF.

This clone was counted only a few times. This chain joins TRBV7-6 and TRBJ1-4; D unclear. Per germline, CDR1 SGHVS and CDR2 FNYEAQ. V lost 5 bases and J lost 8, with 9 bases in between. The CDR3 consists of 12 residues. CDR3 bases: TGTGCCAGCAGCCACGCCGAGGAAAAACTGTTTTTT. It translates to CASSHAEEKLFF.

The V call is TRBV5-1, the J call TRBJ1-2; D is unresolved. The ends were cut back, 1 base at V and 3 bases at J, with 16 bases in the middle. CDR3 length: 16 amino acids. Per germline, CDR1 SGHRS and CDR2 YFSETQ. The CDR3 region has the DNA TGCGCCAGCAGCTTGTCTAGTACAGAAGGTCACTATGGCTACACCTTC. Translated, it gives CASSLSSTEGHYGYTF.

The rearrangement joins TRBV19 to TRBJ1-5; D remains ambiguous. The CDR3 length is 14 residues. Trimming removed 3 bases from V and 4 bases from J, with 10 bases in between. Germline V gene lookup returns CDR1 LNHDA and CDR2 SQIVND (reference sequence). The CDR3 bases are TGTGCCAGTAGTATGATTGTGCAGAATCAGCCCCAGCATTTT. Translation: CASSMIVQNQPQHF.

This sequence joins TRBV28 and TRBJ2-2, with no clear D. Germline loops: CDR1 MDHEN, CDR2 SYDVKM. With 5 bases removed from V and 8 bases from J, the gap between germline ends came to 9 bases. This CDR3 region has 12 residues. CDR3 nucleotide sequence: TGTGCCAGCAGTCCGCCCGGTGGGGAGCTGTTTTTT. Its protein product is CASSPPGGELFF.

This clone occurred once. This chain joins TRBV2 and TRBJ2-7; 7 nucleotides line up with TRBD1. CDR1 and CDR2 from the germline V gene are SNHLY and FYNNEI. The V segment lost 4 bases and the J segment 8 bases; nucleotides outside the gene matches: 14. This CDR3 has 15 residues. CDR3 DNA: TGTGCCAGCAGTGGAGGGGGCAGGGGACCCGAAAAGCAGTACTTC. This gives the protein CASSGGGRGPEKQYF.

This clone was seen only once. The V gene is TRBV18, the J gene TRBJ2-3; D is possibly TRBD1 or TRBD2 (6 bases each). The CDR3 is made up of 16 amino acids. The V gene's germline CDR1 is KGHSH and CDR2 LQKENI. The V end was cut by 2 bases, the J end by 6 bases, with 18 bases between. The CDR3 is CASSPNWSGAGDTQYF. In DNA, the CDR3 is TGTGCCAGCTCACCAAATTGGTCGGGGGCCGGGGATACGCAGTATTTT. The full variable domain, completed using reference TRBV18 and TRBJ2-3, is NAGVMQNPRHLVRRRGQEARLRCSPMKGHSHVYWYRQLPEEGLKFMVYLQKENIIDESGMPKERFSAEFPKEGPSILRIQQVVRGDSAAYFCASSPNWSGAGDTQYFGPGTRLTVL.

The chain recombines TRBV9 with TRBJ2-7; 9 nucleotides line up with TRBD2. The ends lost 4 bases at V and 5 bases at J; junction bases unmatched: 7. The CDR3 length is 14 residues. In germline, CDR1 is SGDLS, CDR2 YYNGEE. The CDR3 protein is CASSFSGSLDEQYF. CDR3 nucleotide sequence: TGTGCCAGCAGCTTTAGCGGGAGTCTCGACGAGCAGTACTTC.

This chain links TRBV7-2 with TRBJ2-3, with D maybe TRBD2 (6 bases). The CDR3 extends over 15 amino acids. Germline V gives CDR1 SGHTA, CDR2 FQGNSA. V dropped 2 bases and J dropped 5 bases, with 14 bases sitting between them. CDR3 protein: CASSLRQGGEDTQYF. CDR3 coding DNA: TGTGCCAGCAGCTTACGCCAGGGAGGTGAAGATACGCAGTATTTT.

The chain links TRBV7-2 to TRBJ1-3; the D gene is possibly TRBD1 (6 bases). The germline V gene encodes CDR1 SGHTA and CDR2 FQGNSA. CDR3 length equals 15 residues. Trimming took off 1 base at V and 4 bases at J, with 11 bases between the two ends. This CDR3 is CASSLDRQVGNTIYF. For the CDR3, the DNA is TGTGCCAGCAGCTTAGATAGACAGGTCGGAAACACCATATATTTT.

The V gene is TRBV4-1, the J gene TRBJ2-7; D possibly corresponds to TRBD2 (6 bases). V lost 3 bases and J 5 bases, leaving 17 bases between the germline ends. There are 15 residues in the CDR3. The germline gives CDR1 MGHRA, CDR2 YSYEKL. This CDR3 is CASSHGLPSAHEQYF. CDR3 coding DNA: TGCGCCAGCAGCCACGGACTACCCTCAGCCCACGAGCAGTACTTC.

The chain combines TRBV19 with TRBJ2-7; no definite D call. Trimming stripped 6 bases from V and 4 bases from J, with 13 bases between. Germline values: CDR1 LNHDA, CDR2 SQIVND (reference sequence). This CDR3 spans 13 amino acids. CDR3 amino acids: CASSPSDGYEQYF. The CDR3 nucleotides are TGTGCCAGTAGCCCATCGGACGGGTACGAGCAGTACTTC.

The CDR3 spells CASSQEGTGGYNEQFF. CDR3 nucleotides: TGCGCCAGCAGCCAAGAAGGAACGGGGGGATACAATGAGCAGTTCTTC. The V call is TRBV4-3, the J call TRBJ2-1; 7 positions match TRBD2. CDR1 and CDR2 from the germline V gene are LGHNA and YSLEER. V lost 0 bases and J lost 4; bases outside the gene matches: 6. This CDR3 comprises 16 residues.

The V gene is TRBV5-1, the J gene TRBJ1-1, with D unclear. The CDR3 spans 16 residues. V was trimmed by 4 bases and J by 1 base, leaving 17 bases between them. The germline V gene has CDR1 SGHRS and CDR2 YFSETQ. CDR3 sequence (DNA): TGCGCCAGCAGCCCTTCCCCTTCTAAGACGAACACTGAAGCTTTCTTT. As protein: CASSPSPSKTNTEAFF.

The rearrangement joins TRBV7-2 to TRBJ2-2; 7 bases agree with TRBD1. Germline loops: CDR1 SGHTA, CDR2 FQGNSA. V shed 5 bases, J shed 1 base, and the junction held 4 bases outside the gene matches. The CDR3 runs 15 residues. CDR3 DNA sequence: TGTGCCAGCAGCATACGGACAGGGAACACCGGGGAGCTGTTTTTT. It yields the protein CASSIRTGNTGELFF.